The 11 T cell receptor beta chains presented below share a single source sample, sequenced in a study of identical twins. TCRdb passed the 5' RACE reads through MiXCR, listing each CDR3 protein once. The sample lists about 470,000 distinct CDR3 sequences, roughly 24% occurring once. This same sample was also taken into another study, of T cells expressing NK-cell markers.

Material for sequencing was CD4+ T cells sorted from blood. These receptor sequences come from a woman between 18 and 29 years old in good health.

The chain recombines TRBV2 with TRBJ1-5, with D maybe TRBD1 (6 bases). Germline V CDR1 and CDR2: SNHLY, FYNNEI. The germline V and J ends were trimmed by 6 bases and 0 bases, with 9 bases remaining between them. The CDR3 has 14 residues. CDR3 region: CASRQGSSNQPQHF. The CDR3 DNA is TGTGCCAGCAGACAGGGTAGTAGCAATCAGCCCCAGCATTTT. The entire variable domain, with the rest obtained from reference TRBV2 and TRBJ1-5, is as follows: EPEVTQTPSHQVTQMGQEVILRCVPISNHLYFYWYRQILGQKVEFLVSFYNNEISEKSEIFDDQFSVERPDGSNFTLKIRSTKLEDSAMYFCASRQGSSNQPQHFGDGTRLSIL.

This clonotype has more than one count but fewer than ten. V usage is TRBV29-1 and J usage is TRBJ2-1; D gene unclear. V was shortened by 5 bases and J by 5 bases, with 10 bases between the two germline ends. Germline V gene data show CDR1 as SQVTM and CDR2 as ANQGSEA. This CDR3 contains 12 residues. The CDR3 loop is CSVLLYDNEQFF. CDR3 bases: TGCAGCGTTCTCCTTTATGACAATGAGCAGTTCTTC.

This clonotype was detected only a few times. The V and J genes are TRBV6-1 and TRBJ1-6; a possible D gene is TRBD1 (5 bases). This CDR3 has 14 residues. Germline V gene sequence: CDR1 MNHNS, CDR2 SASEGT. V lost 6 bases and J 7 bases, leaving 13 bases between the germline ends. Here the CDR3 reads CASRRETENSPLHF. The CDR3 DNA is TGTGCCAGCAGAAGGGAGACAGAGAATTCACCCCTCCACTTT.

The chain has TRBV3-1 and TRBJ2-7, with D perhaps matching TRBD1 or TRBD2 (6 bases each). This CDR3 contains 17 residues. V lost 4 bases to trimming and J lost 4 bases, with 23 bases between them. Germline CDR1 and CDR2: LGHDT and YNNKEL (reference sequence). CDR3 region: CASSPIVTGTLEYEQYF. The CDR3 DNA reads as TGTGCCAGCAGCCCAATTGTTACAGGGACTCTGGAGTACGAGCAGTACTTC.

The rearrangement joins TRBV2 to TRBJ1-4, with 10 bases lining up with TRBD1. CDR1 and CDR2 (germline): SNHLY, FYNNEI. The CDR3 spans 14 residues. J gave up 7 bases and V 4 bases, and 3 bases lay outside the gene matches. CDR3 sequence: CASSGWDRGEKLFF. The CDR3 coding sequence is TGTGCCAGCAGTGGCTGGGACAGGGGTGAAAAACTGTTTTTT. Full variable domain (missing parts from reference TRBV2 and TRBJ1-4): EPEVTQTPSHQVTQMGQEVILRCVPISNHLYFYWYRQILGQKVEFLVSFYNNEISEKSEIFDDQFSVERPDGSNFTLKIRSTKLEDSAMYFCASSGWDRGEKLFFGSGTQLSVL.

This clonotype showed up just a few times. This rearrangement joins TRBV3-1 to TRBJ2-7; TRBD1 is a possible D gene (6 bases). V was trimmed by 1 base and J by 10 bases, leaving 17 bases between them. This CDR3 is 14 amino acids long. Germline V CDR1 and CDR2: LGHDT, YNNKEL (reference sequence). CDR3 loop: CASSQGPQGQTQYF. The CDR3 DNA follows: TGTGCCAGCAGCCAAGGACCTCAGGGGCAGACTCAGTACTTC.

CDR3 in amino acids: CAISVGWDSHPITEGTQYF. Here the CDR3 DNA reads TGTGCCATCAGTGTAGGTTGGGACAGCCACCCCATCACAGAGGGTACGCAGTATTTT. The rearrangement joins TRBV10-3 to TRBJ2-3; the match to TRBD1 covers 7 bases. The V and J ends lost 4 bases and 8 bases, in that order; junction bases with no gene match: 24. CDR3 size: 19 residues. From germline, CDR1 is ENHRY and CDR2 SYGVKD.

This clonotype has more than one count but fewer than ten. The chain recombines TRBV20-1 with TRBJ2-1; D may be TRBD2 (7 bases). This CDR3 spans 16 amino acids. The V end lost 5 bases, the J end lost 0 bases, and 17 bases lay between the germline ends. Germline assignment: CDR1 DFQATT and CDR2 SNEGSKA (reference sequence). The CDR3 nucleotides are TGCAGTGCTCTAATCGCGGGGGCCCCCTCCTACAATGAGCAGTTCTTC. Translating gives CSALIAGAPSYNEQFF.

The CDR3 DNA sequence: TGTGCCAGCAGCCAGCGTGGGACGAGTACCGGGGAGCTGTTTTTT. As protein: CASSQRGTSTGELFF. The V gene is TRBV3-1, the J gene TRBJ2-2; tentatively, D is TRBD1 or TRBD2 (5 bases each). Germline V gene sequence: CDR1 LGHDT, CDR2 YNNKEL (reference sequence). The CDR3 length is 15 residues. Trimming left V 3 bases short and J 5 bases short, with 13 bases between.

This clonotype has a single count. The V and J genes are TRBV7-9 and TRBJ2-1, with 9 bases identical to TRBD2. Germline V gene sequence: CDR1 SEHNR, CDR2 FQNEAQ (reference sequence). This CDR3 region has 17 residues. The V and J ends lost 3 bases and 5 bases, in that order; junction bases with no gene match: 11. The CDR3 loop is CASSFPVAGDRNNEQFF. Here the CDR3 DNA reads TGTGCCAGCAGCTTCCCCGTAGCGGGAGATAGGAACAATGAGCAGTTCTTC.

This clonotype was seen a handful of times. This rearrangement joins TRBV12-3 or TRBV12-4 to TRBJ2-3; no reliable D call. V was shortened by 6 bases and J by 3 bases, with 7 bases between the two germline ends. This CDR3 has 12 amino acids. The CDR3 spells CASRDVTDTQYF. The CDR3 DNA reads as TGTGCCAGCAGGGACGTGACAGATACGCAGTATTTT.